This T cell receptor beta chain was captured by sequencing in a study of CD8 T cells in ankylosing spondylitis (dated by TCRdb to about 2017). Background for the entire study: To find TCR variants linked to disease, the study profiled T cell receptor beta repertoires in ankylosing spondylitis patients and healthy donors. The full study cohort was made up of 25 to 30 ankylosing spondylitis patients and 108 healthy donors. Samples of peripheral blood were taken, and for ankylosing spondylitis patients, synovial fluid was collected as well.

The CDR3 runs 14 residues from the cysteine to the phenylalanine. Here the CDR3 DNA is all that survives: 42 bases in frame from base 1. CDR1 is given as SGHRS and CDR2 as YFSETQ, both from the germline V gene. V trim: 4 bases; J trim: 2 bases; unmatched bases: 3. Reads for this sample came from an Illumina HiSeq 2500. Quantitative 5'-RACE with molecular barcodes was the method used to prepare the TCR beta libraries. The study's own analysis went as follows. A new computational method based on a probabilistic model of VDJ rearrangement was used to identify disease-linked TCR variants. TCRdb passed the public sequencing reads through fastp at Q25 and MiXCR, retaining productive beta sequences. Every CDR3 protein is listed once, alongside the most common genes and DNA of its rows. For this entry, the V and J calls and clone size follow TCRdb and not the study's own pipeline. The sample table lists about 220,000 distinct CDR3 sequences, around 24% of them with a count of one. The ten largest clones add up to about 6.2% of the sample.

This clonotype was counted ten times or more. There is no known antigen for this receptor. A read error may be the cause here, since a much bigger clone is one base away. The investigation overall reported the following: Blood from ankylosing spondylitis patients appeared to be characterized by a TCR beta motif made up of under ten highly homologous amino acid variants. Some motif variants had previously been reported in the synovial fluid and blood of reactive arthritis patients, which suggests shared mechanisms of disease initiation. The disease-linked clones had a CD8+ phenotype and were found at relatively low frequencies in peripheral blood. The disease-linked clones were reported as significantly enriched in matched synovial fluid samples from ankylosing spondylitis patients.

Material for sequencing was blood, either unsorted or a sorted T cell fraction (not recorded which). This TCR was sampled from a male donor with ankylosing spondylitis or in good health (not recorded which). The rearrangement joined TRBV5-1 to TRBJ2-7; 10 of the junction bases match TRBD1. The DNA sequence is given as TGCGCCAGCAGCGCGGGACAGGGGACCTACGAGCAGTACTTC. This translates into CASSAGQGTYEQYF.